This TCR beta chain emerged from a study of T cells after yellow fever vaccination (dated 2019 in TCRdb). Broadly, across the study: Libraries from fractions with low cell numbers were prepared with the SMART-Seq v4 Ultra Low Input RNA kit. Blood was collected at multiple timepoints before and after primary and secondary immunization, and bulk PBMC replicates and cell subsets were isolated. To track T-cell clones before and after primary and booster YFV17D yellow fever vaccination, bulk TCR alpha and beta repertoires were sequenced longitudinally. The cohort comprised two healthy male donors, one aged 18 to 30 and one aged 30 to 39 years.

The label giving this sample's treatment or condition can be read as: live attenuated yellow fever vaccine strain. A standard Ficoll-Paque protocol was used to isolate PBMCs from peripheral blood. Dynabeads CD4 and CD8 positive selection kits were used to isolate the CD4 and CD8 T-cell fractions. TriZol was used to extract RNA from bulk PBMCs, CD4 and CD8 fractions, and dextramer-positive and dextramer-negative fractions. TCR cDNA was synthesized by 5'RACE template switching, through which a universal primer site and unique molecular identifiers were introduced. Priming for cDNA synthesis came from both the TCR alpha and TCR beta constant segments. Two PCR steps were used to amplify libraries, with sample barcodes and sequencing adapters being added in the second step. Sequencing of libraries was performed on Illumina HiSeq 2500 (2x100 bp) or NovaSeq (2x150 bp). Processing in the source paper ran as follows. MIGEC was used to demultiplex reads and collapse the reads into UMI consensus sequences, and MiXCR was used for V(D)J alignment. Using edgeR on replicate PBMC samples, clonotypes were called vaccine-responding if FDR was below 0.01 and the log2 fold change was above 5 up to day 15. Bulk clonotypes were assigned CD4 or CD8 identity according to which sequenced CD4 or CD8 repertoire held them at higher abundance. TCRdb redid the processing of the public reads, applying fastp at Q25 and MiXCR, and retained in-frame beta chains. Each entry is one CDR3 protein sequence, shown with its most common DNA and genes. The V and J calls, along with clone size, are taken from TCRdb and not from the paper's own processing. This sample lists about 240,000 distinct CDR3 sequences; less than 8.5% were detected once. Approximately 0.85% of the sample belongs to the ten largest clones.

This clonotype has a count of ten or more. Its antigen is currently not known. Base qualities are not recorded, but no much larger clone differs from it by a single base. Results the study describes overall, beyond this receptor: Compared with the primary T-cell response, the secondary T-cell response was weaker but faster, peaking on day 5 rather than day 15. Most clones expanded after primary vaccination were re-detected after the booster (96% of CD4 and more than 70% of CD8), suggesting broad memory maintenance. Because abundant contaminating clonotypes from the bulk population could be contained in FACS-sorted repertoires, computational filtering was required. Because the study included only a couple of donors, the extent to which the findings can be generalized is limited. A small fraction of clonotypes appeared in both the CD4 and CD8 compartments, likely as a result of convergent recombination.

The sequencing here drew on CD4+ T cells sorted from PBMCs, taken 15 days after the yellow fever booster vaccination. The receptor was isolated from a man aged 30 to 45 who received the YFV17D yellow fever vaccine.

The CDR3 region: CASRESVLGTDTQYF. In nucleotide form, the sequence is TGCGCCAGCAGAGAGAGCGTGCTTGGCACAGATACGCAGTATTTT. The chain uses TRBV5-1 and TRBJ2-3; confidence is insufficient to name the D gene. Cut back by 5 bases and 1 base, the V and J ends lie 14 bases apart. The germline V gene encodes CDR1 SGHRS and CDR2 YFSETQ. Spanning cysteine to phenylalanine, the CDR3 consists of 15 amino acids. Only the CDR3 DNA stays, 45 bases, in frame from base 1. The CDR3 plus the reference TRBV5-1 and TRBJ2-3 genes for the other parts give the full variable domain: KAGVTQTPRYLIKTRGQQVTLSCSPISGHRSVSWYQQTPGQGLQFLFEYFSETQRNKGNFPGRFSGRQFSNSRSEMNVSTLELGDSALYLCASRESVLGTDTQYFGPGTRLTVL.